Listed below are T cell receptor beta chains from one sample, sequenced in a study of OX40 agonist ivuxolimab in advanced cancers. Repertoires were generated with immunoSEQ multiplex PCR, while TCRdb's copy carries only in-frame clones and drops some. The sample yields about 55,000 clones, roughly 84% seen once. The material was CD4+ or CD8+ T cells sorted from blood, obtained in a trial of the OX40 agonist ivuxolimab. These receptors were collected from an adult with an advanced solid tumor such as melanoma, head and neck, liver or kidney cancer. CDR3s include the opening cysteine and the closing phenylalanine or tryptophan. The D gene is left open where the match is weak. Clone size is stated in some rows and not others, as once, few, many or a class when expanded.

D,J,V,size,CDR3,DNA
TRBD1,TRBJ1-2,TRBV19,few,CARAGGVGYTF,TGTGCCCGGGCAGGGGGCGTTGGCTACACCTTC
.,TRBJ1-2,TRBV6-5,.,CASSYGAGQRGYTF,TGTGCCAGCAGTTACGGGGCGGGGCAGCGGGGCTACACCTTC
.,TRBJ1-1,TRBV6-1,.,CASSEAGVSAFF,TGTGCCAGCAGTGAAGCAGGGGTTAGCGCTTTCTTT
.,TRBJ1-2,TRBV25-1,.,CASSGMPGLLKYGYTF,TGTGCCAGCAGTGGTATGCCGGGACTGCTAAAGTATGGCTACACCTTC
.,TRBJ2-5,TRBV14,.,CASSHGAQETQYF,TGTGCCAGTTCCCACGGAGCCCAAGAGACCCAGTACTTC
.,TRBJ1-2,TRBV9,.,CASSPLGGNYGYTF,TGTGCCAGCAGCCCCCTGGGGGGAAACTATGGCTACACCTTC
.,TRBJ2-7,TRBV19,.,CASSSAGTDFYEQYF,TGTGCCAGTAGTTCCGCCGGGACCGACTTCTACGAGCAGTACTTC
TRBD2,TRBJ2-4,TRBV5-1,.,CASKAGVGKNIQYF,TGCGCCAGCAAAGCGGGAGTGGGTAAAAACATTCAGTACTTC
.,TRBJ2-2,TRBV5-5,.,CASSLGVGTGELFF,TGTGCCAGCAGCCTGGGGGTGGGCACCGGGGAGCTGTTTTTT
.,TRBJ1-6,TRBV7-6,.,CASSLRIDNSPLHF,TGTGCCAGCAGCCTTCGGATCGATAATTCACCCCTCCACTTT
.,TRBJ1-1,TRBV6-6,.,CASAATANTEAFF,TGTGCCAGCGCTGCGACAGCGAACACTGAAGCTTTCTTT
TRBD1,TRBJ2-7,TRBV6-6,.,CASKGQGAIGEQYF,TGTGCCAGCAAGGGACAGGGGGCCATAGGCGAGCAGTACTTC
TRBD1,TRBJ2-3,TRBV5-1,.,CASSEGQGRGDTQYF,TGCGCCAGCAGCGAGGGACAGGGGAGGGGAGATACGCAGTATTTT
TRBD2,TRBJ2-5,TRBV19,.,CASSRGVIVGETQYF,TGTGCCAGTAGTCGGGGGGTGATAGTGGGAGAGACCCAGTACTTC
TRBD2,TRBJ2-3,TRBV11-2,.,CASSDGLAGRDTQYF,TGTGCCAGCAGCGACGGACTAGCGGGGAGGGATACGCAGTATTTT
.,TRBJ1-5,TRBV6-6,.,CASSAPGAVDQPQHF,TGTGCCAGCAGTGCCCCGGGGGCTGTCGATCAGCCCCAGCATTTT
.,TRBJ2-7,TRBV4-1,.,CASSQDGAGSREQYF,TGCGCCAGCAGCCAAGATGGCGCGGGTTCGAGAGAGCAGTACTTC
.,TRBJ2-6,TRBV7-9,.,CASSPGSSGANVLTF,TGTGCCAGCAGCCCAGGGAGCTCTGGGGCCAACGTCCTGACTTTC
.,TRBJ2-5,TRBV7-3,.,CASSISYQETQYF,TGTGCCAGCAGCATCAGCTACCAAGAGACCCAGTACTTC
.,TRBJ2-7,TRBV19,.,CASSTWGDEQYF,TGTGCCAGTAGTACTTGGGGAGACGAGCAGTACTTC
.,TRBJ2-5,TRBV18,.,CASSPWPQAGETQYF,TGTGCCAGCTCACCGTGGCCACAAGCGGGAGAGACCCAGTACTTC
.,TRBJ1-5,TRBV19,.,CASSIDPRRGASNQPQHF,TGTGCCAGTAGTATAGATCCTAGGCGGGGGGCAAGCAATCAGCCCCAGCATTTT
TRBD2,TRBJ2-2,TRBV19,.,CASSEVAGINTGELFF,TGTGCCAGTAGCGAGGTAGCGGGGATTAACACCGGGGAGCTGTTTTTT
TRBD1,TRBJ2-2,TRBV10-1,.,CASSAGTGVVAGELFF,TGCGCCAGCAGTGCCGGGACAGGGGTTGTAGCCGGGGAGCTGTTTTTT
TRBD1,TRBJ1-5,TRBV19,.,CASSKTGAGDGNQPQHF,TGTGCCAGTAGTAAAACAGGGGCAGGGGATGGCAATCAGCCCCAGCATTTT
.,TRBJ2-1,TRBV5-1,few,CASSPGEPYNEQFF,TGCGCCAGTAGCCCTGGGGAACCCTACAATGAGCAGTTCTTC
TRBD1,TRBJ1-1,TRBV29-1,few,CSVRTGLNTEAFF,TGCAGCGTTCGGACAGGGTTGAACACTGAAGCTTTCTTT
.,TRBJ2-7,TRBV13,.,CASSLQRQDSYEQYF,TGTGCCAGCAGCCTACAACGACAGGATTCCTACGAGCAGTACTTC
.,TRBJ2-6,TRBV19,.,CASSRERGRSGANVLTF,TGTGCCAGTAGTAGGGAGAGGGGACGCTCTGGGGCCAACGTCCTGACTTTC
TRBD2,TRBJ2-3,TRBV4-2,.,CASSRRSRLAGGGVVNSDTQYF,TGTGCCAGCAGCCGCCGCAGCAGACTAGCGGGCGGAGGGGTGGTTAATTCAGATACGCAGTATTTT
TRBD1,TRBJ2-4,TRBV27,.,CASSRTGLAKNIQYF,TGTGCCAGCAGCCGGACAGGGTTAGCCAAAAACATTCAGTACTTC
TRBD1,TRBJ2-5,TRBV6-1,.,CASSGTGEETQYF,TGTGCCAGCAGTGGGACAGGGGAAGAGACCCAGTACTTC
.,TRBJ1-4,TRBV30,.,CAGRGVANEKLFF,TGTGCCGGACGTGGGGTGGCTAATGAAAAACTGTTTTTT
.,TRBJ2-1,TRBV28,.,CASTTGVLLNEQFF,TGTGCCAGCACCACCGGTGTACTTCTCAATGAGCAGTTCTTC
TRBD1,TRBJ2-5,TRBV5-6,once,CASSLAGTGEEETQYF,TGTGCCAGCAGCTTGGCCGGGACAGGGGAAGAAGAGACCCAGTACTTC
.,TRBJ2-6,TRBV9,.,CASSQRGPGANVLTF,TGTGCCAGCAGCCAACGTGGGCCTGGGGCCAACGTCCTGACTTTC
.,TRBJ2-4,TRBV5-1,.,CASSLAGSWAKNIQYF,TGCGCCAGCAGCTTGGCCGGGAGTTGGGCCAAAAACATTCAGTACTTC
.,TRBJ1-3,TRBV5-6,once,CASSNDRDGGNTIYF,TGTGCCAGCAGCAATGACCGGGACGGAGGAAACACCATATATTTT
TRBD1,TRBJ2-7,TRBV12-5,few,CASAPSGTGGEQYF,TGTGCTAGTGCCCCATCGGGGACAGGGGGCGAGCAGTACTTC
TRBD2,TRBJ2-1,TRBV9,.,CASTRRLAGGLTPNEQFF,TGTGCCAGCACCCGCAGGCTAGCGGGGGGGCTTACTCCCAATGAGCAGTTCTTC
.,TRBJ2-7,TRBV28,.,CASSPHGAGEQYF,TGTGCCAGCAGTCCACACGGGGCCGGCGAGCAGTACTTC
TRBD1,TRBJ1-5,TRBV2,medium-sized,CASRETGGDNQPQHF,TGTGCCAGCAGGGAGACAGGGGGGGACAATCAGCCCCAGCATTTT
.,TRBJ1-5,TRBV18,.,CASFDAQPQHF,TGTGCCAGCTTCGATGCTCAGCCCCAGCATTTT
TRBD1,TRBJ2-7,TRBV4-1,.,CASSHKRGGQGFSSYEQYF,TGCGCCAGCAGCCATAAGCGGGGAGGACAGGGGTTTAGCTCCTACGAGCAGTACTTC
.,TRBJ2-1,TRBV11-1,.,CASSLRGASSLNEQFF,TGTGCCAGCAGCTTGAGAGGGGCCTCCTCTCTCAATGAGCAGTTCTTC
TRBD2,TRBJ2-1,TRBV11-2,.,CASSLVVLAGAGEQLF,TGTGCCAGCAGCTTAGTAGTACTAGCGGGAGCAGGTGAGCAGCTCTTC
.,TRBJ2-3,TRBV28,.,CASSQGTSTDTQYF,TGTGCCAGCTCACAGGGGACTAGCACAGATACGCAGTATTTT
.,TRBJ2-7,TRBV7-8,.,CASSFTTGVQYF,TGTGCCAGCAGCTTTACTACGGGGGTGCAGTACTTC
.,TRBJ2-3,TRBV27,.,CASSLSLSRGASTDTQYF,TGTGCCAGCAGTTTATCCCTCTCGCGGGGCGCTAGCACAGATACGCAGTATTTT
.,TRBJ1-1,TRBV27,.,CASRPLQVNTEAFF,TGTGCCAGCAGACCTTTACAGGTGAACACTGAAGCTTTCTTT
TRBD2,TRBJ2-5,TRBV2,.,CASKGASGGLSQETQYF,TGTGCCAGCAAAGGAGCTAGCGGGGGTCTATCCCAAGAGACCCAGTACTTC
.,TRBJ2-7,TRBV28,.,CASSLGSYEQYF,TGTGCCAGCAGTTTGGGGAGCTACGAGCAGTACTTC
TRBD2,TRBJ2-1,TRBV19,.,CASSISSGGDEQFF,TGTGCCAGTAGTATAAGTAGCGGGGGCGATGAGCAGTTCTTC
.,TRBJ1-1,TRBV5-5,once,CASSTTGTTEAFF,TGTGCCAGCAGCACTACAGGGACCACTGAAGCTTTCTTT
.,TRBJ2-5,TRBV25-1,.,CASSVGDQETQYF,TGTGCCAGCAGTGTAGGTGACCAAGAGACCCAGTACTTC